Listed here are 21 T cell receptor beta chains from one sample, sequenced in a study of T cells in localized non-small cell lung cancer. TCRdb's table, derived via immunoSEQ multiplex PCR, lists solely in-frame clones and lacks some. The table includes 30,000 to 40,000 clones, 75% to 90% detected once. The sample was peripheral blood, taken before any cancer treatment. The receptors shown here come from a man between 40 and 75 years old with stage I lung adenocarcinoma.

The chain links TRBV2 to TRBJ2-5; unclear D gene. Trimming took 7 bases from V and 5 from J, leaving 8 bases between them. Germline CDR1 reads SNHLY; CDR2 reads FYNNEI. This CDR3 has 11 amino acids. Here the CDR3 DNA reads TGTGCCAGCAAAGAAGGGGAGACCCAGTACTTC. As protein: CASKEGETQYF. Filled out from reference TRBV2 and TRBJ2-5, the complete variable domain reads EPEVTQTPSHQVTQMGQEVILRCVPISNHLYFYWYRQILGQKVEFLVSFYNNEISEKSEIFDDQFSVERPDGSNFTLKIRSTKLEDSAMYFCASKEGETQYFGPGTRLLVL.

The gene calls are TRBV21-1 and TRBJ2-7; the table assigns TRBD1, which was not confirmed against the DNA. TRBV21-1 is deemed a pseudogene. CDR3 length: 16 amino acids. The CDR3 nucleotides read TGTGCCAGCAGCAAGGCAAAAGGGACAGGGAGCTACGAGCAGTACTTC. Encoded protein: CASSKAKGTGSYEQYF.

The chain is built from TRBV5-4 and TRBJ2-1, with 12 nucleotides matching TRBD2. Germline V gene data show CDR1 as SGHNT and CDR2 as YYREEE (reference sequence). The CDR3 sequence is 18 residues long. After removal of 4 bases from V and 7 bases from J, the junction contained 15 bases not matched to a gene. The CDR3 reads CASSPSAGLAGAANEQFF. In nucleotides, the CDR3 is TGTGCCAGCAGCCCCTCGGCGGGACTAGCGGGCGCCGCTAATGAGCAGTTCTTC.

The chain links TRBV30 to TRBJ2-3, with 7 bases lining up with TRBD1. The CDR3 loop spans 15 amino acids. V dropped 1 base and J dropped 1; count of bases not matched to a gene: 5. Germline CDR1 is GTSNPN and CDR2 is SVGIG (reference sequence). The CDR3 sequence: CAWSGQGSRTDTQYF. The CDR3, as DNA: TGTGCCTGGAGTGGACAGGGAAGCCGCACAGATACGCAGTATTTT. Full variable domain (outside the CDR3, taken from reference TRBV30 and TRBJ2-3): SQTIHQWPATLVQPVGSPLSLECTVEGTSNPNLYWYRQAAGRGLQLLFYSVGIGQISSEVPQNLSASRPQDRQFILSSKKLLLSDSGFYLCAWSGQGSRTDTQYFGPGTRLTVL.

The rearrangement uses TRBV15 and TRBJ1-3, with D possibly being TRBD1 (5 bases). CDR1 is LNHNV and CDR2 is YYDKDF in the germline V gene (reference sequence). The CDR3 spans 18 residues. V lost 0 bases to trimming and J lost 0 bases, with 15 bases between them. The DNA of the CDR3 is TGTGCCACCAGCAGAGATGGCGCCGGGGACCCCTCTGGAAACACCATATATTTT. This sequence encodes CATSRDGAGDPSGNTIYF.

This sequence joins TRBV21-1 and TRBJ1-5. TRBV21-1 is assigned pseudogene status. There are 16 residues in the CDR3. This CDR3 is CASSKVGGISNQPQHF. The CDR3 nucleotides are TGTGCCAGCAGCAAAGTTGGAGGAATAAGCAATCAGCCCCAGCATTTT.

This clone was seen once. This chain joins TRBV11-2 and TRBJ1-2; TRBD1 is a possible D gene (5 bases). V lost 0 bases to trimming and J lost 7 bases, with 15 bases between them. The CDR3 has 15 amino acids. CDR1 is SGHAT and CDR2 is FQNNGV in the germline V gene. CDR3: CASSLESGPQGGYTF. The CDR3 DNA sequence: TGTGCCAGCAGCTTAGAGTCGGGCCCCCAGGGTGGCTACACCTTC.

V and J are TRBV5-6 and TRBJ2-4, with D perhaps assigned TRBD1 or TRBD2 (6 bases each). This CDR3 comprises 16 residues. Germline CDR1 is SGHDT and CDR2 is YYEEEE. Trimming took off 3 bases at V and 1 base at J, with 14 bases between the two ends. The CDR3 sequence: CASSSTRGGAKNIQYF. CDR3 DNA sequence: TGTGCCAGCAGCTCGACAAGAGGGGGGGCCAAAAACATTCAGTACTTC. The variable domain in full, completed from reference TRBV5-6 and TRBJ2-4, reads DAGVTQSPTHLIKTRGQQVTLRCSPKSGHDTVSWYQQALGQGPQFIFQYYEEEERQRGNFPDRFSGHQFPNYSSELNVNALLLGDSALYLCASSSTRGGAKNIQYFGAGTRLSVL.

This rearrangement joins TRBV5-8 to TRBJ2-7; D gene unclear. This CDR3 has 13 residues. Trimming left V 0 bases short and J 0 bases short, with 4 bases between. CDR1 is SGHTS and CDR2 is YDEGEE in the germline V gene. CDR3 loop: CASSLAISYEQYF. In nucleotides, the CDR3 is TGTGCCAGCAGCTTGGCGATCTCCTACGAGCAGTACTTC. The full variable domain, in which reference TRBV5-8 and TRBJ2-7 provide the parts outside the CDR3, is EAGVTQSPTHLIKTRGQQATLRCSPISGHTSVYWYQQALGLGLQFLLWYDEGEERNRGNFPPRFSGRQFPNYSSELNVNALELEDSALYLCASSLAISYEQYFGPGTRLTVT.

The rearrangement links TRBV29-1 to TRBJ1-2, with D perhaps TRBD1 (5 bases). Germline CDR1 is SQVTM and CDR2 is ANQGSEA. The V end lost 0 bases, the J end lost 5 bases, and 22 bases lay between the germline ends. This CDR3 has 17 residues. CDR3 in amino acids: CSVEEGYRDRTPYGYTF. CDR3 coding DNA: TGCAGCGTTGAAGAAGGCTATAGGGACCGCACACCTTATGGCTACACCTTC.

The chain recombines TRBV27 with TRBJ2-2; no definite D call. The CDR3 spans 14 residues. The V end lost 5 bases, the J end lost 5 bases, and 12 bases lay between the germline ends. CDR1 and CDR2 from the germline V gene are MNHEY and SMNVEV (reference sequence). CDR3 residues: CASSVRSTTGELFF. The CDR3 DNA follows: TGTGCCAGCAGTGTCCGGAGCACGACCGGGGAGCTGTTTTTT.

This chain connects TRBV27 to TRBJ1-2, with 7 bases aligning to TRBD1. Germline V gene lookup returns CDR1 MNHEY and CDR2 SMNVEV (reference sequence). With 5 bases clipped from V and 0 bases from J, the junction kept 9 bases outside the gene matches. CDR3 length: 16 residues. The CDR3: CASSQDRGTANYGYTF. CDR3 bases: TGTGCCAGCAGTCAGGACAGAGGGACAGCTAACTATGGCTACACCTTC.

Here the CDR3 reads CASSPPGRTYEQYF. CDR3 DNA: TGTGCCAGCTCACCACCGGGCAGAACCTACGAGCAGTACTTC. The chain links TRBV18 to TRBJ2-7; no reliable D call. CDR3 length equals 14 residues. Trimming cost V 0 bases and J 2 bases, with 8 bases left between them. Germline CDR1 is KGHSH and CDR2 is LQKENI.

The table lists this clone with a count of one. J is TRBJ2-3 and V is TRBV15, with D unclear. V was shortened by 3 bases and J by 2 bases, with 18 bases between the two germline ends. The CDR3 totals 17 residues. Germline V CDR1 and CDR2: LNHNV, YYDKDF (reference sequence). CDR3 region: CATSSPILSIDTDTQYF. The CDR3 DNA reads as TGTGCCACCAGCAGTCCCATACTAAGCATCGACACAGATACGCAGTATTTT.

The CDR3 region is CASSGQGTNTGELFF. Written as DNA, the CDR3 is TGTGCCAGCAGTGGACAGGGGACGAACACCGGGGAGCTGTTTTTT. The genes are TRBV11-3 and TRBJ2-2; the match to TRBD1 covers 9 bases. Germline CDR1 SGHNT, CDR2 YENEEA. V trimming: 6 bases; J trimming: 0 bases; junction bases outside the gene matches: 2. The CDR3 has 15 amino acids. The full variable domain, with the rest looked up from reference TRBV11-3 and TRBJ2-2, is EAGVVQSPRYKIIEKKQPVAFWCNPISGHNTLYWYLQNLGQGPELLIRYENEEAVDDSQLPKDRFSAERLKGVDSTLKIQPAELGDSAVYLCASSGQGTNTGELFFGEGSRLTVL.

A single count supports this clone. The chain employs TRBV5-6 and TRBJ2-1; D possibly corresponds to TRBD2 (5 bases). Germline assignment: CDR1 SGHDT and CDR2 YYEEEE. The V end lost 4 bases, the J end lost 15 bases, and 23 bases lay between the germline ends. The CDR3 has 14 residues. The CDR3 is CASSGSGRAWDPFF. The CDR3 nucleotides read TGTGCCAGCAGCGGGTCTGGGCGGGCTTGGGATCCGTTCTTC.

In regard to this clone: In the same sample, other DNA sequences code for this CDR3. This chain joins TRBV11-2 and TRBJ2-7, with D uncertain. Trimming shortened V by 5 bases and J by 2 bases, and 16 bases separated the two germline ends. Germline V lookup: CDR1 SGHAT, CDR2 FQNNGV. The CDR3 runs 15 residues. CDR3 in amino acids: CASSPPGRQAYEQYF. The CDR3 DNA follows: TGTGCCAGCAGCCCCCCGGGCAGGCAGGCCTACGAGCAGTACTTC.

This chain uses TRBV5-1 with TRBJ2-6, with TRBD1 identical over 9 bases. CDR1 is SGHRS, CDR2 YFSETQ, per germline. The V segment lost 2 bases and the J segment 3 bases; nucleotides outside the gene matches: 9. The CDR3 sequence is 18 residues long. CDR3 DNA: TGCGCCAGCAGCTTAACAGGGGGCGTCCTTAGTGGGGCCAACGTCCTGACTTTC. Its protein product is CASSLTGGVLSGANVLTF.

The V call is TRBV29-1, the J call TRBJ1-1, with 7 bases fitting TRBD1. Per the germline V gene, CDR1 is SQVTM and CDR2 is ANQGSEA. The ends lost 5 bases at V and 1 base at J; junction bases unmatched: 4. This CDR3 comprises 13 residues. CDR3 nucleotides: TGCAGCGTTCTGGACAGGCAGAACACTGAAGCTTTCTTT. The encoded protein is CSVLDRQNTEAFF. The variable domain in full, with the rest retrieved from reference TRBV29-1 and TRBJ1-1, is SAVISQKPSRDICQRGTSLTIQCQVDSQVTMMFWYRQQPGQSLTLIATANQGSEATYESGFVIDKFPISRPNLTFSTLTVSNMSPEDSSIYLCSVLDRQNTEAFFGQGTRLTVV.

Concerning this clone itself: Compared with germline, one end of the junction differs, possibly owing to a read error. The rearrangement links TRBV7-7 to TRBJ2-2; no definite D call. In germline, CDR1 is SSHAT, CDR2 FNYEAQ (reference sequence). This CDR3 is 13 amino acids long. CDR3 region: CASSLGDAGELFF. In DNA, the CDR3 is TGTGCTAGCAGCTTAGGCGATGCCGGGGAGCTGTTTTTT. The complete variable domain, with remaining parts taken from reference TRBV7-7 and TRBJ2-2, reads GAGVSQSPRYKVTKRGQDVTLRCDPISSHATLYWYQQALGQGPEFLTYFNYEAQPDKSGLPSDRFSAERPEGSISTLTIQRTEQRDSAMYRCASSLGDAGELFFGEGSRLTVL.

The chain is built from TRBV9 and TRBJ2-1; a possible D gene is TRBD2 (5 bases). Germline CDR1 reads SGDLS; CDR2 reads YYNGEE. V gave up 2 bases and J gave up 8 bases, with 17 bases separating them. There are 15 residues in the CDR3. CDR3 nucleotide sequence: TGTGCCAGCAGCGTGGGAGCCGCGCTGGTGGATGAGCAGTTCTTC. Encoded protein: CASSVGAALVDEQFF.